Listed here are 28 T cell receptor beta chains from one sample, sequenced in a study of blood T cell repertoires in COVID-19. Sequencing used immunoSEQ multiplex PCR; TCRdb keeps in-frame clones, though not all of them. The repertoire holds 95,000 to 150,000 clones, with just over 85% as singletons. The sample taken for sequencing was peripheral blood. All receptors derive from a woman in her forties or fifties with active or convalescent COVID-19.

This rearrangement joins TRBV28 to TRBJ1-2; 7 nucleotides match TRBD1. Germline-derived CDR1 and CDR2 are MDHEN and SYDVKM. With 7 bases clipped from V and 5 bases from J, the junction kept 7 bases outside the gene matches. The CDR3 length is 13 residues. The CDR3 DNA is TGTGCCAGCATATCAGGGGGTGGATATGGCTACACCTTC. This encodes CASISGGGYGYTF.

The chain recombines TRBV27 with TRBJ2-7, with a tentative D call TRBD2 (6 bases). CDR3 length: 13 amino acids. With 6 bases removed from V and 3 bases from J, the gap between germline ends came to 12 bases. Germline V gene lookup returns CDR1 MNHEY and CDR2 SMNVEV (reference sequence). The DNA for the CDR3 is TGTGCCAGCAGCCCCGCGGGGCGCTACGAGCAGTACTTC. Protein: CASSPAGRYEQYF.

This clone showed up just once. J is TRBJ2-2 and V is TRBV19; 7 bases align to TRBD1. With V trimmed by 5 bases and J by 1 base, 10 bases remained unmatched. This CDR3 has 17 amino acids. The germline V gene encodes CDR1 LNHDA and CDR2 SQIVND (reference sequence). This chain's CDR3 is CASSPETGDLNTGELFF. In DNA form, the CDR3 reads TGTGCCAGTAGTCCGGAAACAGGGGACCTGAACACCGGGGAGCTGTTTTTT.

The CDR3 region has the DNA TGTGCCAGCAGTGAAGATCCGGCGGGAGACTACGAGCAGTACTTC. Amino acid sequence: CASSEDPAGDYEQYF. The V gene is TRBV2, the J gene TRBJ2-7, with 7 bases matching TRBD2. Germline CDR1 and CDR2: SNHLY and FYNNEI. The V and J ends lost 1 base and 3 bases, in that order; junction bases with no gene match: 6. This CDR3 comprises 15 residues.

Details on this clone: A junction end diverges from the germline sequence, so it may reflect a read error. This sequence joins TRBV12-3 or TRBV12-4 and TRBJ1-2; the match to TRBD1 covers 11 bases. This CDR3 has 11 residues. As DNA, the CDR3 is TGTGCCAGCAGTAGGGACAGGGGGAGCTCCTTC. It codes for CASSRDRGSSF.

The J gene is TRBJ2-1, the V gene TRBV9; 7 bases align to TRBD2. This CDR3 spans 15 amino acids. J was trimmed by 7 bases and V by 0 bases; bases with no gene match: 7. The germline V gene has CDR1 SGDLS and CDR2 YYNGEE. The CDR3 loop is CASSVEVLGGNEQFF. In nucleotides, the CDR3 is TGTGCCAGCAGCGTAGAGGTTTTGGGGGGGAATGAGCAGTTCTTC.

The chain couples TRBV5-1 to TRBJ2-1; weak D call: TRBD1 (7 bases). The CDR3 length is 17 residues. V was pared by 3 bases and J by 7 bases, with 23 bases between. Germline V gene sequence: CDR1 SGHRS, CDR2 YFSETQ. As DNA, the CDR3 is TGCGCCAGCAGCTCCCTGGGAGGCAGGGGGGCATCGAATGAGCAGTTCTTC. It encodes CASSSLGGRGASNEQFF.

The chain joins TRBV29-1 to TRBJ1-1; D is unresolved. This CDR3 region has 14 residues. Per germline, CDR1 SQVTM and CDR2 ANQGSEA. V lost 5 bases to trimming and J lost 6 bases, with 19 bases between them. CDR3 protein: CSVRSGREAPEAFF. The CDR3 DNA follows: TGCAGCGTTCGAAGTGGGAGGGAGGCCCCTGAAGCTTTCTTT.

This clone has a handful of counts. CDR3 in amino acids: CASSKTGTGEIGETQYF. CDR3 DNA: TGTGCCAGCAGCAAGACCGGGACAGGGGAGATTGGGGAGACCCAGTACTTC. V and J are TRBV21-1 and TRBJ2-5; TRBD1 is the table's D call and was not checked against the DNA. TRBV21-1 is described as a pseudogene. The CDR3 runs 17 residues.

The chain couples TRBV25-1 to TRBJ2-1, with D possibly matching TRBD1 (5 bases). CDR1 MGHDK and CDR2 SYGVNS come from the germline V gene. The V and J ends lost 3 bases and 12 bases respectively, with 9 bases between them. This CDR3 region has 11 residues. Here the CDR3 DNA reads TGTGCCAGCAGTGATGTCAGGGTGCAGTTCTTC. Translated, it gives CASSDVRVQFF.

The V and J genes are TRBV7-9 and TRBJ2-7; tentatively, D is TRBD1 (6 bases). Germline V gene data show CDR1 as SEHNR and CDR2 as FQNEAQ (reference sequence). V shed 3 bases and J shed 2 bases, with 8 bases lying between them. This CDR3 is 13 amino acids long. The CDR3 DNA sequence: TGTGCCAGCAGCTTCCCAGGGGCCTACGAGCAGTACTTC. This translates into CASSFPGAYEQYF.

This chain uses TRBV27 with TRBJ1-6, with 9 bases fitting TRBD1. Germline-derived CDR1 and CDR2 are MNHEY and SMNVEV (reference sequence). V lost 7 bases to trimming and J lost 1 base; unmatched junction nucleotides: 11. The CDR3 has 18 residues. CDR3 region: CASTTLDRGWSYNSPLHF. CDR3 nucleotide sequence: TGTGCCAGCACAACGCTTGACAGGGGGTGGTCCTATAATTCACCCCTCCACTTT.

The chain employs TRBV18 and TRBJ1-3; D gene unclear. This CDR3 has 13 residues. V gave up 2 bases and J gave up 4 bases, with 6 bases separating them. Germline V lookup: CDR1 KGHSH, CDR2 LQKENI. CDR3 sequence: CASSPDRGNTIYF. CDR3 nucleotides: TGTGCCAGCTCACCAGATCGGGGAAACACCATATATTTT. Using reference TRBV18 and TRBJ1-3 for the parts outside the CDR3, the full variable domain is NAGVMQNPRHLVRRRGQEARLRCSPMKGHSHVYWYRQLPEEGLKFMVYLQKENIIDESGMPKERFSAEFPKEGPSILRIQQVVRGDSAAYFCASSPDRGNTIYFGEGSWLTVV.

This clone has only one observation. The J gene is TRBJ1-1, the V gene TRBV7-2; TRBD1 matches 9 bases. V trimming: 6 bases; J trimming: 4 bases; junction bases outside the gene matches: 6. Germline V gives CDR1 SGHTA, CDR2 FQGNSA. This CDR3 comprises 14 residues. The CDR3 bases are TGTGCCAGCAGTTCAGACAGGGGGGGCACTGAAGCTTTCTTT. As protein: CASSSDRGGTEAFF.

This clone was detected only a few times. The chain uses TRBV10-3 and TRBJ2-5, with D uncertain. The CDR3 covers 11 residues. The ends were cut back, 4 bases at V and 4 bases at J, with 4 bases in the middle. Germline V gene data show CDR1 as ENHRY and CDR2 as SYGVKD. The CDR3 loop reads CAISGGETQYF. The CDR3 DNA reads TGTGCCATCAGTGGCGGAGAGACCCAGTACTTC.

J is TRBJ2-7 and V is TRBV27, with D possibly TRBD2 on 5 matching bases. Germline values: CDR1 MNHEY, CDR2 SMNVEV (reference sequence). Trimming pared 0 bases from V and 5 bases from J, leaving 14 bases between. The length of the CDR3 is 15 residues. The CDR3 is CASSLSRLGSHEQYF. The CDR3 coding sequence is TGTGCCAGCAGTTTATCGAGGCTAGGGAGCCACGAGCAGTACTTC.

The chain combines TRBV28 with TRBJ1-2; 7 bases fit TRBD1. CDR1 is MDHEN, CDR2 SYDVKM, per germline. V lost 6 bases to trimming and J lost 4 bases; unmatched junction nucleotides: 8. This CDR3 region has 14 residues. The CDR3 nucleotides are TGTGCCAGCAGCTTCGGGGCAGGGGGCTATGGCTACACCTTC. Protein product: CASSFGAGGYGYTF.

This clone was detected a few times. V gene TRBV6-5 combines with J gene TRBJ2-3, with 7 bases aligning to TRBD2. J was trimmed by 0 bases and V by 2 bases; bases with no gene match: 5. The CDR3 is 16 amino acids. Germline CDR1 is MNHEY and CDR2 is SVGAGI. DNA of the CDR3: TGTGCCAGCAGTTACCTTCGCGGGGGTAGCACAGATACGCAGTATTTT. Its protein product is CASSYLRGGSTDTQYF.

V usage is TRBV2 and J usage is TRBJ1-1; D is undetermined. The CDR3 has 14 residues. The V gene's germline CDR1 is SNHLY and CDR2 FYNNEI. The germline V and J ends were trimmed by 4 bases and 4 bases, with 13 bases remaining between them. CDR3 DNA: TGTGCCAGCAGTGTTAGCGGCGCCGCCACTGAAGCTTTCTTT. This translates into CASSVSGAATEAFF. The full variable domain, rest sourced from reference TRBV2 and TRBJ1-1, is EPEVTQTPSHQVTQMGQEVILRCVPISNHLYFYWYRQILGQKVEFLVSFYNNEISEKSEIFDDQFSVERPDGSNFTLKIRSTKLEDSAMYFCASSVSGAATEAFFGQGTRLTVV.

The rearrangement joins TRBV28 to TRBJ2-1, with no clear D. Germline V lookup: CDR1 MDHEN, CDR2 SYDVKM. The V gene lost 8 bases and the J gene lost 6 bases, with 11 bases spanning the gap. The CDR3 sequence is 12 residues long. The CDR3 here is CASCGSGNEQFF. As DNA, the CDR3 is TGTGCCAGCTGCGGATCGGGCAATGAGCAGTTCTTC.

The chain carries TRBV28 and TRBJ2-2; unclear D gene. The germline V gene encodes CDR1 MDHEN and CDR2 SYDVKM. V lost 3 bases, J lost 1 base, and 3 bases lay in between. The CDR3 spans 13 residues. CDR3 sequence: CASSFRNTGELFF. The CDR3 bases are TGTGCCAGCAGTTTCCGGAACACCGGGGAGCTGTTTTTT.

The genes are TRBV28 and TRBJ1-1; 10 bases agree with TRBD1. CDR3 size: 16 residues. V was clipped by 5 bases and J by 3 bases; unmatched bases: 9. Germline V lookup: CDR1 MDHEN, CDR2 SYDVKM. The CDR3 region has the DNA TGTGCCAGCAGTATGTGGGACAGGGGAACGGACACTGAAGCTTTCTTT. As protein: CASSMWDRGTDTEAFF.

V usage is TRBV5-1 and J usage is TRBJ2-2, with 14 bases identical to TRBD2. Losses at the gene ends were 4 bases for V and 4 bases for J; bases not matched to a gene: 9. This CDR3 has 18 residues. The V gene's germline CDR1 is SGHRS and CDR2 YFSETQ. The CDR3 DNA reads TGCGCCAGCAGCAAGGGACTAGCGGGAGATTCCAGCACCGGGGAGCTGTTTTTT. As protein: CASSKGLAGDSSTGELFF.

The chain employs TRBV19 and TRBJ2-3; TRBD2 might be the D (6 bases). Trimming cost V 4 bases and J 5 bases, with 16 bases left between them. Germline V gives CDR1 LNHDA, CDR2 SQIVND (reference sequence). The CDR3 spans 15 residues. Here the CDR3 DNA reads TGTGCCAGTAGTACGGGAGTAGGATTTAGAGATACGCAGTATTTT. Protein sequence: CASSTGVGFRDTQYF.

The chain carries TRBV10-3 and TRBJ1-1, with TRBD1 as a possible D gene (5 bases). This CDR3 has 15 residues. The V end lost 2 bases, the J end lost 3 bases, and 13 bases lay between the germline ends. Per germline, CDR1 ENHRY and CDR2 SYGVKD. CDR3 sequence: CAISESGAQYTEAFF. The CDR3 nucleotides read TGTGCCATCAGTGAGAGCGGGGCACAGTACACTGAAGCTTTCTTT.

The CDR3 DNA is TGTGCCAGCAGATTAGGGACTAGCGGGCCCTCCTACGAGCAGTACTTC. Translated, it gives CASRLGTSGPSYEQYF. The chain carries TRBV28 and TRBJ2-7; the match to TRBD2 covers 12 bases. The germline CDR1 and CDR2 sequences are MDHEN and SYDVKM. There are 16 residues in the CDR3. J lost 0 bases, V lost 6 bases, and 6 bases had no gene match.

The chain combines TRBV15 with TRBJ1-5; D gene uncertain. Germline CDR1 LNHNV, CDR2 YYDKDF (reference sequence). V lost 1 base, J lost 3 bases, and 10 bases lay in between. The CDR3 loop spans 15 amino acids. The CDR3 loop is CATSRAGNDNQPQHF. The CDR3 DNA follows: TGTGCCACCAGCAGAGCGGGTAACGACAATCAGCCCCAGCATTTT.

As to this clone: Other nucleotide sequences in the sample specify the same CDR3. J is TRBJ2-5 and V is TRBV18; D is ambiguous. The V gene's germline CDR1 is KGHSH and CDR2 LQKENI. CDR3 size: 13 residues. V shed 1 base and J shed 1 base, with 4 bases lying between them. Here the CDR3 DNA reads TGTGCCAGCTCACCACGACTCCAAGAGACCCAGTACTTC. It is translated as CASSPRLQETQYF.